Presented here are 20 T cell receptor beta chains from one specimen sequenced in a study of blood T cell repertoires in COVID-19. Method: immunoSEQ multiplex PCR; TCRdb's copy keeps in-frame clones and lacks some. In the table there are about 280,000 clones, roughly 89% of which are singletons. The sequenced material came from PBMCs or T cells enriched from blood (not recorded which). The receptors shown here come from a woman in her thirties or forties who had recovered from COVID-19.

The J gene is TRBJ2-7, the V gene TRBV11-3; maybe TRBD1 (6 bases). The CDR3 runs 13 residues. Trimming stripped 2 bases from V and 4 bases from J, with 9 bases between. CDR1 SGHNT and CDR2 YENEEA come from the germline V gene. The CDR3 DNA follows: TGTGCCAGCAGCTTACAGGGGTCTTACGAGCAGTACTTC. Translation: CASSLQGSYEQYF.

This chain uses TRBV12-2 with TRBJ2-1; the table's D gene call, TRBD1, was not cross checked with the DNA. TRBV12-2 is flagged as a pseudogene. The CDR3 is 21 residues long. The CDR3 nucleotides are TGTGCAAGTCGCCCCCACACGACAGGGTCTTTTGTCCCACCCCTTATCGATGAGCAGTTCTTC. Translating it yields CASRPHTTGSFVPPLIDEQFF.

This rearrangement joins TRBV20-1 to TRBJ2-2; a possible D gene is TRBD2 (6 bases). V lost 3 bases to trimming and J lost 4 bases, with 15 bases between them. Germline-derived CDR1 and CDR2 are DFQATT and SNEGSKA (reference sequence). This CDR3 is 15 amino acids long. CDR3 sequence (DNA): TGCAGTGCTAGTCCGGGAGCTCGTGGCACCGGGGAGCTGTTTTTT. Protein sequence: CSASPGARGTGELFF.

V usage is TRBV20-1 and J usage is TRBJ2-3; TRBD2 aligns across 8 bases. The germline V gene encodes CDR1 DFQATT and CDR2 SNEGSKA (reference sequence). The CDR3 totals 13 residues. Trimming cost V 3 bases and J 5 bases; bases outside gene matches: 4. In nucleotides, the CDR3 is TGCAGTGCTAGTCGGGAGGGATTAGATACGCAGTATTTT. Translating gives CSASREGLDTQYF.

The CDR3 spells CASSRTGGLSDTQYF. The CDR3 nucleotides read TGTGCCAGTAGCAGGACAGGGGGCTTATCCGATACGCAGTATTTT. V gene TRBV19 combines with J gene TRBJ2-3, with TRBD1 matching over 11 bases. Losses at the gene ends were 6 bases for V and 6 bases for J; bases not matched to a gene: 8. Germline values: CDR1 LNHDA, CDR2 SQIVND (reference sequence). The CDR3 runs to 15 residues.

CDR3 sequence reads: CSADRGGGYTF. CDR3 DNA sequence: TGCAGCGCGGACAGGGGAGGTGGCTACACCTTC. The chain links TRBV29-1 to TRBJ1-2; TRBD1 agrees at 9 bases. Germline V gene data show CDR1 as SQVTM and CDR2 as ANQGSEA. The J segment lost 7 bases and the V segment lost 7 bases, leaving 4 bases of the junction unmatched. The CDR3 is 11 residues long.

V and J are TRBV7-2 and TRBJ2-5; 8 nucleotides line up with TRBD1. The J segment lost 4 bases and the V segment lost 3 bases, leaving 7 bases of the junction unmatched. The CDR3 consists of 15 residues. Per germline, CDR1 SGHTA and CDR2 FQGNSA. The CDR3 spells CASSFGQGCTETQYF. In DNA, the CDR3 is TGTGCCAGCAGCTTCGGACAGGGTTGTACAGAGACCCAGTACTTC.

The chain uses TRBV6-2 or TRBV6-3 and TRBJ1-3; TRBD1 aligns across 8 bases. CDR1 and CDR2 from the germline V gene are MNHEY and SVGEGT. The CDR3 contains 16 residues. V shed 4 bases, J shed 4 bases, and the junction held 9 bases outside the gene matches. CDR3 DNA sequence: TGTGCCAGCAGTTGGGGACAGGCGGCTCAAGGAAACACCATATATTTT. Translating gives CASSWGQAAQGNTIYF.

This chain links TRBV5-4 with TRBJ2-1; D might be TRBD2 (6 bases). The V end lost 3 bases, the J end lost 2 bases, and 12 bases lay between the germline ends. Germline assignment: CDR1 SGHNT and CDR2 YYREEE (reference sequence). The CDR3 is 15 residues long. CDR3 region: CASSWEAIAYNEQFF. The CDR3 region has the DNA TGTGCCAGCAGCTGGGAGGCAATCGCCTACAATGAGCAGTTCTTC.

The rearrangement uses TRBV24-1 and TRBJ1-4, with D possibly matching TRBD1 (6 bases). The germline CDR1 and CDR2 sequences are KGHDR and SFDVKD. The CDR3 consists of 16 residues. The V end lost 4 bases, the J end lost 0 bases, and 11 bases lay between the germline ends. The CDR3 DNA follows: TGTGCCACCAGTGAAGGACAGATCTCAACTAATGAAAAACTGTTTTTT. It yields the protein CATSEGQISTNEKLFF.

This clone appeared a few times. V usage is TRBV7-3 and J usage is TRBJ2-1, with a tentative D call TRBD2 (6 bases). The CDR3 runs 13 residues. Trimming removed 3 bases from V and 9 bases from J, with 12 bases in between. Looked up from germline, CDR1 is SGHTA and CDR2 is FQGTGA. Here the CDR3 reads CASSFGVGGEQFF. For the CDR3, the DNA is TGTGCCAGCAGCTTTGGTGTGGGGGGTGAGCAGTTCTTC.

The chain recombines TRBV4-3 with TRBJ2-3, with D possibly being TRBD2 (5 bases). Looked up from germline, CDR1 is LGHNA and CDR2 is YSLEER. CDR3 length: 17 amino acids. V dropped 0 bases and J dropped 2 bases, with 15 bases sitting between them. Here the CDR3 DNA reads TGCGCCAGCAGCCAAGAATCTGGGCCGGGAATCACAGATACGCAGTATTTT. It yields the protein CASSQESGPGITDTQYF.

The chain links TRBV27 to TRBJ2-7, with D possibly matching TRBD1 (5 bases). The ends were cut back, 3 bases at V and 3 bases at J, with 12 bases in the middle. The CDR3 is made up of 14 amino acids. Per germline, CDR1 MNHEY and CDR2 SMNVEV (reference sequence). The CDR3 reads CASSFARVGYEQYF. The CDR3 DNA is TGTGCCAGCAGTTTTGCCAGGGTGGGCTACGAGCAGTACTTC.

This sequence joins TRBV7-2 and TRBJ2-5, with D possibly TRBD1 on 6 matching bases. The V end was cut by 1 base, the J end by 4 bases, with 19 bases between. The CDR3 has 17 residues. Looked up from germline, CDR1 is SGHTA and CDR2 is FQGNSA. In DNA, the CDR3 is TGTGCCAGCAGCTTAGGAGGGGGACAACTCAGACTAGAGACCCAGTACTTC. Its translation is CASSLGGGQLRLETQYF.

The chain links TRBV9 to TRBJ2-1; D may be TRBD2 (6 bases). This CDR3 is 16 amino acids long. V lost 4 bases and J lost 0, with 14 bases in between. CDR1 is SGDLS, CDR2 YYNGEE, per germline. The CDR3 DNA reads as TGTGCCAGCAGCCCGGAATCCGGGAGCTCCTACAATGAGCAGTTCTTC. It codes for CASSPESGSSYNEQFF.

The chain recombines TRBV6-2 or TRBV6-3 with TRBJ1-5; 9 bases match TRBD1. V was pared by 5 bases and J by 2 bases, with 1 base of the junction left unmatched. This CDR3 region has 14 residues. CDR1 and CDR2 from the germline V gene are MNHEY and SVGEGT. The CDR3: CASSRDRGNQPQHF. The CDR3 DNA follows: TGTGCCAGCAGTCGGGACAGGGGCAATCAGCCCCAGCATTTT.

The V call is TRBV9, the J call TRBJ1-1; a weak D match, TRBD1 (5 bases). The CDR3 extends over 11 amino acids. Deletions cut 5 bases from V and 5 bases from J, with 7 bases between. In germline, CDR1 is SGDLS, CDR2 YYNGEE. In DNA, the CDR3 is TGTGCCAGCAGTGGGGGGACTGAAGCTTTCTTT. This translates into CASSGGTEAFF.

The chain joins TRBV4-2 to TRBJ2-1; TRBD1 matches 11 bases. After removal of 0 bases from V and 8 bases from J, the junction contained 12 bases not matched to a gene. From germline, CDR1 is LGHNA and CDR2 YNFKEQ. This CDR3 region has 18 residues. CDR3 loop: CASSQDAGGQGGQDEQFF. CDR3 bases: TGTGCCAGCAGCCAAGACGCGGGGGGACAGGGGGGCCAGGATGAGCAGTTCTTC.

The chain is built from TRBV4-1 and TRBJ1-2; 11 positions agree with TRBD1. V dropped 0 bases and J dropped 4; count of bases not matched to a gene: 16. Germline V gene lookup returns CDR1 MGHRA and CDR2 YSYEKL. There are 20 residues in the CDR3. The CDR3 loop reads CASSQDRTRTGGPKAYGYTF. The CDR3 nucleotides read TGCGCCAGCAGCCAAGATAGGACGAGGACAGGGGGCCCGAAGGCCTATGGCTACACCTTC.

The V gene is TRBV28, the J gene TRBJ2-7, with 7 bases lining up with TRBD2. The CDR3 extends over 14 amino acids. Trimming took 8 bases from V and 2 from J; bases not matched to a gene: 9. The V gene's germline CDR1 is MDHEN and CDR2 SYDVKM. As DNA, the CDR3 is TGTGCCAGCCGTGGGGCTAGCGGAGCCTACGAGCAGTACTTC. Translation gives CASRGASGAYEQYF. The full variable domain, rest sourced from reference TRBV28 and TRBJ2-7, is DVKVTQSSRYLVKRTGEKVFLECVQDMDHENMFWYRQDPGLGLRLIYFSYDVKMKEKGDIPEGYSVSREKKERFSLILESASTNQTSMYLCASRGASGAYEQYFGPGTRLTVT.